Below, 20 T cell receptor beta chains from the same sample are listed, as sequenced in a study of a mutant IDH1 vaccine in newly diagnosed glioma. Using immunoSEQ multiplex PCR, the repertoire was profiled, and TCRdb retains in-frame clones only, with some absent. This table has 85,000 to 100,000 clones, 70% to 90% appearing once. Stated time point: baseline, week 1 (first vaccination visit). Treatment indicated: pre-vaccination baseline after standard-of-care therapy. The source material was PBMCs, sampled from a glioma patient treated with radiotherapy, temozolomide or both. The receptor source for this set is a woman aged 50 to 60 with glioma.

The CDR3 DNA is TGTGCCAGCAGCGTGGGACTAGTCGGGGAGACCCAGTACTTC. Translating gives CASSVGLVGETQYF. This chain joins TRBV9 and TRBJ2-5; TRBD2 aligns across 8 bases. V gave up 2 bases and J gave up 5 bases; unmatched junction bases: 5. This CDR3 region has 14 residues. Looked up from germline, CDR1 is SGDLS and CDR2 is YYNGEE.

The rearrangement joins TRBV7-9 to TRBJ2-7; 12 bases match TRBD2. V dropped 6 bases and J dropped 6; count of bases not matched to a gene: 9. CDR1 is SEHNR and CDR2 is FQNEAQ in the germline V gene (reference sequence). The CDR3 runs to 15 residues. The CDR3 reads CASRSTSGRLSEQYF. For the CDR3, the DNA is TGTGCCAGCAGGTCGACTAGCGGGAGACTCTCCGAGCAGTACTTC.

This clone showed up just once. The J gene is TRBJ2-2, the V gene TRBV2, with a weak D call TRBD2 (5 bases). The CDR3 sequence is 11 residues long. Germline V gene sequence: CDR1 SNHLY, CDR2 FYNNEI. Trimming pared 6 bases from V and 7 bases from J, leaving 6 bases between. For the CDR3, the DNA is TGTGCCAGCAGAGCGGACGGGGAGCTGTTTTTT. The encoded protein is CASRADGELFF.

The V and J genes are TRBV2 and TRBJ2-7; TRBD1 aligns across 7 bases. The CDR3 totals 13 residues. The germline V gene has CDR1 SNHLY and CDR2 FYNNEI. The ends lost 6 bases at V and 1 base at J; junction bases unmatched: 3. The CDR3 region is CASRDRSSYEQYF. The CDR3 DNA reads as TGTGCCAGCAGGGACAGGAGTTCCTACGAGCAGTACTTC. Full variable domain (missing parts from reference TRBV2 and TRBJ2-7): EPEVTQTPSHQVTQMGQEVILRCVPISNHLYFYWYRQILGQKVEFLVSFYNNEISEKSEIFDDQFSVERPDGSNFTLKIRSTKLEDSAMYFCASRDRSSYEQYFGPGTRLTVT.

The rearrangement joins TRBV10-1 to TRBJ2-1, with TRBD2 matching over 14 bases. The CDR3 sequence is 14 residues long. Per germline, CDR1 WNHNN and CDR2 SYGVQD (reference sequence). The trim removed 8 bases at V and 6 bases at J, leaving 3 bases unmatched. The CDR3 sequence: CASEGTSGSNEQFF. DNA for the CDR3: TGCGCCAGCGAAGGGACTAGCGGGAGCAATGAGCAGTTCTTC.

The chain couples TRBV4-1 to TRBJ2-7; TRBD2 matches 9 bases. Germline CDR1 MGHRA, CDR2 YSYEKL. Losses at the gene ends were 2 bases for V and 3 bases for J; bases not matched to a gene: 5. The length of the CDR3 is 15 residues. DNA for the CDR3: TGCGCCAGCAGCCAACCAGCTAGCGGGATCTACGAGCAGTACTTC. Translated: CASSQPASGIYEQYF.

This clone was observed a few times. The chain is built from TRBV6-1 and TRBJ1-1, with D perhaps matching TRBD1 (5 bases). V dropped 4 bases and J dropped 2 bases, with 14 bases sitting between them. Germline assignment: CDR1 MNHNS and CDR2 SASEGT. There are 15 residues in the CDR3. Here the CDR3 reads CASSAGTTINTEAFF. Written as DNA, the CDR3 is TGTGCCAGCAGTGCCGGGACCACCATAAACACTGAAGCTTTCTTT.

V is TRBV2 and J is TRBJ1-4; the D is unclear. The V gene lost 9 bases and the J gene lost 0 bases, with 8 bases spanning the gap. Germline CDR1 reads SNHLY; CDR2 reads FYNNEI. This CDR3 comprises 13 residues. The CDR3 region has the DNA TGTGCCAGTAACTTTGCAACTAATGAAAAACTGTTTTTT. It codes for CASNFATNEKLFF.

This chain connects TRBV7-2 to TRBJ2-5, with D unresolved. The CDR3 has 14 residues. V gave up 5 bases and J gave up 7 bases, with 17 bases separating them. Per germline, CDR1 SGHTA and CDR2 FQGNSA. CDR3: CASSQLGTQRTQYF. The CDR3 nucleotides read TGTGCCAGCAGCCAACTTGGAACCCAGCGGACCCAGTACTTC.

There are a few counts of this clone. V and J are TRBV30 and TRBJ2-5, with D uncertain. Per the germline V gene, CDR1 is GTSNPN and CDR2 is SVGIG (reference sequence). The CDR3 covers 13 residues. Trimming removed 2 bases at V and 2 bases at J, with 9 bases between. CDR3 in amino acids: CAWSNGPQETQYF. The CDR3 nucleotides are TGTGCCTGGAGTAACGGGCCTCAAGAGACCCAGTACTTC.

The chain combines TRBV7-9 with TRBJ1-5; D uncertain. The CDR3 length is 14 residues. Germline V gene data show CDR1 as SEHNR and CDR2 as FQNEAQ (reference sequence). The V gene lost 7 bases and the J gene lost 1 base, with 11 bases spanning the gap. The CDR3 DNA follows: TGTGCCAGCACCCAAATGGACAGCAATCAGCCCCAGCATTTT. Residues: CASTQMDSNQPQHF. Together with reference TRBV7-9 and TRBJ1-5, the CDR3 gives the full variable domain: DTGVSQNPRHKITKRGQNVTFRCDPISEHNRLYWYRQTLGQGPEFLTYFQNEAQLEKSRLLSDRFSAERPKGSFSTLEIQRTEQGDSAMYLCASTQMDSNQPQHFGDGTRLSIL.

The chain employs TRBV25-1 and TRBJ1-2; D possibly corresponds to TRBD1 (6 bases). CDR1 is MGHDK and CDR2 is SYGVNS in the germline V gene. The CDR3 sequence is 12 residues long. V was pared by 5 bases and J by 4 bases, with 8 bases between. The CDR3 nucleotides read TGTGCCAGCAGTCTAGGGGGCTATGGCTACACCTTC. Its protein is CASSLGGYGYTF.

The CDR3 region is CASSFRLGATNEKLFF. The CDR3 region has the DNA TGTGCCAGCAGTTTTCGGCTGGGGGCAACTAATGAAAAACTGTTTTTT. The V call is TRBV28, the J call TRBJ1-4; TRBD1 might be the D (5 bases). The V gene's germline CDR1 is MDHEN and CDR2 SYDVKM. The CDR3 is 16 amino acids. The V gene lost 3 bases and the J gene lost 0 bases, with 11 bases spanning the gap.

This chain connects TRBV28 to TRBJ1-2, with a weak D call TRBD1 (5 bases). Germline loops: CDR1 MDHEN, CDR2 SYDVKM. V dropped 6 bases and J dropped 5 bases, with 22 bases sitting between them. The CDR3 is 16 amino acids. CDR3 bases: TGTGCCAGCAGAATCCTTATGGGACTGTCAGAGTATGGCTACACCTTC. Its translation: CASRILMGLSEYGYTF.

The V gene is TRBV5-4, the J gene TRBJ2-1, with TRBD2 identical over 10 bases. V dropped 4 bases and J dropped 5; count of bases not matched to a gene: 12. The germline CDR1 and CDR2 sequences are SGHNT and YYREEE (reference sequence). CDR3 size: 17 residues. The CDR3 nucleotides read TGTGCCAGCAGCCGTGAACTTAGCGGGGGGCCCGACAATGAGCAGTTCTTC. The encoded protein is CASSRELSGGPDNEQFF.

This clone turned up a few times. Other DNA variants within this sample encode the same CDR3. CDR3 sequence: CASSLGGPQHF. The DNA of the CDR3 is TGTGCCAGCAGCCTCGGTGGGCCCCAGCATTTT. This chain uses TRBV7-9 with TRBJ1-5; D is undetermined. CDR1 and CDR2 (germline): SEHNR, FQNEAQ (reference sequence). Trimming shortened V by 5 bases and J by 9 bases, and 8 bases separated the two germline ends. There are 11 residues in the CDR3.

This CDR3 is CASSSQVAGLLGNEQFF. The CDR3, as DNA: TGTGCCAGCAGCTCCCAGGTAGCGGGACTACTGGGCAATGAGCAGTTCTTC. V is TRBV7-2 and J is TRBJ2-1; the match to TRBD2 covers 8 bases. The CDR3 totals 17 residues. Unmatched junction bases numbered 14, after V lost 4 bases and J lost 6 bases. Germline values: CDR1 SGHTA, CDR2 FQGNSA.

In nucleotides, the CDR3 is TGTGCCTCCAGGGAAGGGAACACTGAAGCTTTCTTT. It specifies CASREGNTEAFF. This chain joins TRBV30 and TRBJ1-1; tentative D call: TRBD1 (5 bases). Trimming pared 7 bases from V and 1 base from J, leaving 10 bases between. This CDR3 has 12 residues. Germline CDR1 is GTSNPN and CDR2 is SVGIG (reference sequence).

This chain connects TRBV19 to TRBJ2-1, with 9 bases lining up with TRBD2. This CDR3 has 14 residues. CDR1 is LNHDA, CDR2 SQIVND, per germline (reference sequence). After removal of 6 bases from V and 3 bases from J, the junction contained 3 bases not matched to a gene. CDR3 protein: CASSRTSVYNEQFF. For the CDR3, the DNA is TGTGCCAGTAGCCGGACTAGCGTCTACAATGAGCAGTTCTTC.

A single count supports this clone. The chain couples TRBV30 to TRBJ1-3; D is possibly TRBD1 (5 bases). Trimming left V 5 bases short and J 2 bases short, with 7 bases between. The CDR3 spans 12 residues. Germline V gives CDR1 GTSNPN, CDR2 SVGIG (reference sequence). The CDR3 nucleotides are TGTGCCTGGCAGGGACCTGGAAACACCATATATTTT. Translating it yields CAWQGPGNTIYF.